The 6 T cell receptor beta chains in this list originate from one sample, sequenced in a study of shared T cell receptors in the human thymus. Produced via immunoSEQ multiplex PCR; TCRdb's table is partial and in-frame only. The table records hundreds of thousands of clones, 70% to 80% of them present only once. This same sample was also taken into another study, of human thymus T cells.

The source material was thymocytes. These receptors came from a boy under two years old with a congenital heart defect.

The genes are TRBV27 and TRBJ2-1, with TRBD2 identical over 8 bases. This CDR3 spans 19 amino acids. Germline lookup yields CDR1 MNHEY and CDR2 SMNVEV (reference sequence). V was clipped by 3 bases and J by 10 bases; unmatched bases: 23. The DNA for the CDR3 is TGTGCCAGCAGTTTGTCCCCCCCCGAGAAGCGGGAGAGTATTCTGGAGCAGTTCTTC. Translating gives CASSLSPPEKRESILEQFF.

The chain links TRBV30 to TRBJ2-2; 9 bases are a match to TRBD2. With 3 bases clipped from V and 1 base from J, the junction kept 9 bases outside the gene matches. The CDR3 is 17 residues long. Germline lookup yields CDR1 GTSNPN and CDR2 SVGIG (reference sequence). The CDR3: CAWSRAGREGNTGELFF. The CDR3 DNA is TGTGCCTGGAGCCGAGCAGGGCGGGAGGGGAACACCGGGGAGCTGTTTTTT.

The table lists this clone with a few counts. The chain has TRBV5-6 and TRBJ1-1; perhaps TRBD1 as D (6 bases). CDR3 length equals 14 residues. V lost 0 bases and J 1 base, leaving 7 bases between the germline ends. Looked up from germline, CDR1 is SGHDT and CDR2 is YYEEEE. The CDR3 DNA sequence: TGTGCCAGCAGCTTGGACAGGGCGAACACTGAAGCTTTCTTT. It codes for CASSLDRANTEAFF.

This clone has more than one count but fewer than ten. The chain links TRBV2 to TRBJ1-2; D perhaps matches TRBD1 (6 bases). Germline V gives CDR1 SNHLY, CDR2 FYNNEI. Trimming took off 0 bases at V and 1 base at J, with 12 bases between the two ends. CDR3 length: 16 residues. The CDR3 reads CASSEARTVYNYGYTF. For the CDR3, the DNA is TGTGCCAGCAGTGAAGCGAGGACAGTGTATAACTATGGCTACACCTTC.

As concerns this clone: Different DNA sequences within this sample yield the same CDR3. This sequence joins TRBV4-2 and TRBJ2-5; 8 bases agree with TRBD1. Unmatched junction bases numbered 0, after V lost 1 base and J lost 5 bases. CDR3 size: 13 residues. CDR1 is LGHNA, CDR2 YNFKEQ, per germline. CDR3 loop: CASSQGQGETQYF. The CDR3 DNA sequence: TGTGCCAGCAGCCAAGGACAGGGGGAGACCCAGTACTTC.

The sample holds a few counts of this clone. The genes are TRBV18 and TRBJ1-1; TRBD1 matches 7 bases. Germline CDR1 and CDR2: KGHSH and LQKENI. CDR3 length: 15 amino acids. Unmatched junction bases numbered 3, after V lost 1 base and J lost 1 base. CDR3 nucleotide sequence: TGTGCCAGCTCACCACGACCAGGGGGGAACACTGAAGCTTTCTTT. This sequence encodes CASSPRPGGNTEAFF.